This T cell receptor beta chain was sequenced during a study of beta chain features in type 1 diabetes. Germline CDR1 is SQVTM and CDR2 is ANQGSEA. Trimming took off 3 bases at V and 0 bases at J, with 9 bases between the two ends. The CDR3 is made up of 14 amino acids. Expressed TCRB transcripts were sequenced because the entire RNA isolate underwent reverse transcription. This table comes from immunoSEQ multiplex PCR, and its TCRdb copy is limited to in-frame clones, with some not included. The sample carries 350,000 or so clones, 20% recorded once. Whole-study results and caveats: More deletions and fewer insertions at VDJ junctions were found in patients with type 1 diabetes. It was not settled here whether HLA type affects TCRB rearrangement. Shorter TCRB CDR3s, moderately but significantly so, marked every one of the four CD4+ subsets in Type 1 diabetes patients.

This clone was seen a few times. Its antigen remains unidentified. This clonotype originated in a woman between 18 and 29 years old in good health. This sequence joins TRBV29-1 and TRBJ2-1; tentative D call: TRBD2 (6 bases). The sequenced sample was naive CD4+ T cells from blood. Here the CDR3 DNA reads TGCAGCGTTGAGGGGGGAGGCTCCTACAATGAGCAGTTCTTC. Protein product: CSVEGGGSYNEQFF.